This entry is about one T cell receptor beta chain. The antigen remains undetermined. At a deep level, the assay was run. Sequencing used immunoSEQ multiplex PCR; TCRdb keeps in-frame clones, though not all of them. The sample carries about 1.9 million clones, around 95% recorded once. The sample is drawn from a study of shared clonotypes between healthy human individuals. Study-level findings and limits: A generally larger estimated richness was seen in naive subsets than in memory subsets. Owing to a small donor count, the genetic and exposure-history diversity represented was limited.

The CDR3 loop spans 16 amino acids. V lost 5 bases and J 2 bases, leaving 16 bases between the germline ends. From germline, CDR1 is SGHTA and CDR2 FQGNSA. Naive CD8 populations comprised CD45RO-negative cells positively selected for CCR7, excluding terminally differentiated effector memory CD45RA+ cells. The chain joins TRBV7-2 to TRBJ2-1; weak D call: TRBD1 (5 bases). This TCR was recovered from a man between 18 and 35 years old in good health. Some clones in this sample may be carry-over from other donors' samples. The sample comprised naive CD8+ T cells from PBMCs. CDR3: CASSPLRGATYNEQFF. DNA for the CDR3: TGTGCCAGCAGCCCCCTTCGTGGGGCTACCTACAATGAGCAGTTCTTC.